The clone carrying this T cell receptor beta chain has a count of ten or more. As yet, its antigen is unknown. The CDR3 has 15 amino acids. The V segment lost 6 bases and the J segment 1 base; nucleotides outside the gene matches: 6. Germline-derived CDR1 and CDR2 are ENHRY and SYGVKD. One entry per CDR3 protein results from TCRdb running MiXCR on the RT-PCR reads. This sample carries 600,000 to 850,000 distinct CDR3 sequences, 12% to 15% of them seen once, and the ten largest clones take 7.5% to 9%. This record comes from a study of response to subunit inactivated influenza vaccine. General observations from the study: Every seasonal influenza vaccination brings in few new T cells, the authors suggested.

This sequence was found in a man aged 50 to 59 who received an inactivated influenza vaccine. The sample consisted of PBMCs from blood, taken 14 days before vaccination. The chain employs TRBV10-3 and TRBJ1-1; 9 bases align to TRBD1. The CDR3 spells CAIRGWGQGNTEAFF. The CDR3 nucleotides read TGTGCCATCAGGGGCTGGGGACAGGGGAACACTGAAGCTTTCTTT.